This T cell receptor (beta chain) is from a study of T cells in Graves' hyperthyroidism and ophthalmopathy. Study summary: Peripheral blood was secured at the point of initial diagnosis, before any treatment. General study points: Among thyroid clonotypes expanded above 0.001, most also appeared in blood.

There are many counts of this clonotype. Its antigen is currently unknown. The germline V gene encodes CDR1 MNHNS and CDR2 SASEGT. The CDR3 is 15 amino acids. Trimming took 1 base from V and 1 from J, leaving 11 bases between them. Recently diagnosed hyperthyroidism of less than 2 months' duration affected patients aged 18 to 65. Regions amplified from RNA transcripts were the TCR beta CDR3 regions. HTBI primers were the set used in a first-round RT-PCR of the TCR CDR3. TCRdb re-derived calls from the multiplex PCR reads in MiXCR, one entry per CDR3 protein. The data contain a few hundred thousand distinct CDR3 sequences, roughly 13% of them seen just once; the ten biggest clones take up 9.2%.

The TCR originated in a woman aged 18-29 years with Graves' hyperthyroidism. This chain uses TRBV6-1 with TRBJ2-7; maybe TRBD2 (5 bases). Specimen: blood. The CDR3 DNA is TGTGCCAGCAGTGAAGAAGAGCGGTCATCCTACGAGCAGTACTTC. Amino acids: CASSEEERSSYEQYF.